The rows below give T cell receptor beta chains drawn from one sample of a study of cytomegalovirus exposure and HLA in healthy donors. Using immunoSEQ multiplex PCR, the repertoire was profiled, and TCRdb retains in-frame clones only, with some absent. The sample consists of 50,000 to 65,000 clones, less than 75% of them appearing once. Specimen: PBMCs. The receptor source for this set is a woman aged 45-60 years in good health and CMV-seropositive. CDR3s include the opening cysteine and the closing phenylalanine or tryptophan. The order of the fields is clone size, J gene, V gene, D gene, CDR3 protein, CDR3 DNA. A D gene is named only where the DNA matches it firmly. Rows may omit the clone size; those that give it use once, few, many or a size class.

>NA|TRBJ1-5|TRBV28|NA
CASSLARQGRRNQPQHF
TGTGCCAGCAGTTTAGCTCGTCAGGGCAGGCGCAATCAGCCCCAGCATTTT
>NA|TRBJ2-1|TRBV5-4|TRBD2
CASQGGGKIDEQFF
TGTGCCAGCCAAGGCGGGGGAAAAATCGATGAGCAGTTCTTC
>NA|TRBJ2-7|TRBV6-5|NA
CASSRDGGEQYF
TGTGCCAGCAGCCGAGATGGTGGCGAGCAGTACTTC
>few|TRBJ2-1|TRBV11-1|TRBD2
CASSLAAPSGYNEQFF
TGTGCCAGCAGCTTAGCGGCGCCTAGCGGATACAATGAGCAGTTCTTC
>NA|TRBJ1-3|TRBV18|NA
CASSPGGNTIYF
TGTGCCAGCTCACCAGGAGGGAACACCATATATTTT
>NA|TRBJ1-1|TRBV4-3|TRBD1
CASSQHGGQGWTEAFF
TGCGCCAGCAGCCAACACGGCGGACAGGGTTGGACTGAAGCTTTCTTT
>NA|TRBJ1-5|TRBV19|TRBD1
CASGTGDSGQPQHF
TGTGCCAGCGGGACAGGGGATTCCGGTCAGCCCCAGCATTTT
>NA|TRBJ2-5|TRBV5-3|TRBD1
CARSRGTGTFQETQYF
TGTGCCAGAAGCCGAGGGACAGGGACCTTCCAAGAGACCCAGTACTTC
>NA|TRBJ2-7|TRBV7-8|TRBD1
CASSLVDRGEQYF
TGTGCCAGCAGCTTGGTAGACAGGGGCGAGCAGTACTTC
>once|TRBJ2-3|TRBV5-1|TRBD2
CASSLGLADFTDTQYF
TGCGCCAGCAGCTTGGGACTAGCGGACTTCACAGATACGCAGTATTTT